The 29 T cell receptor beta chains listed next were all sequenced from one sample in a study of blood T cell repertoires in COVID-19. The repertoire was sequenced with immunoSEQ multiplex PCR; TCRdb's copy has only in-frame clones and lacks some. This sample has about 300,000 clones, with 70% to 90% found just once. The sequencing sample was made of peripheral blood. The source of these receptors is a woman aged 30 to 39 with COVID-19, enrolled during active disease.

The rearrangement uses TRBV6-6 and TRBJ2-3; weak D call: TRBD2 (5 bases). CDR3 length equals 13 residues. CDR1 is MNHNY, CDR2 SVGAGI, per germline (reference sequence). Trimming took off 5 bases at V and 1 base at J, with 7 bases between the two ends. The CDR3 here is CASSIGGTDTQYF. The CDR3 DNA is TGTGCCAGCAGTATCGGGGGCACAGATACGCAGTATTTT.

The V and J genes are TRBV19 and TRBJ1-2, with unresolved D. Trimming removed 6 bases from V and 6 bases from J, with 11 bases in between. In germline, CDR1 is LNHDA, CDR2 SQIVND (reference sequence). CDR3 length equals 12 residues. Here the CDR3 reads CASSRLRDGYTF. The CDR3 bases are TGTGCCAGTAGCCGGCTGAGGGATGGCTACACCTTC.

The rearrangement links TRBV10-3 to TRBJ2-3; TRBD2 matches 13 bases. V lost 4 bases to trimming and J lost 1 base; unmatched junction nucleotides: 2. The germline V gene has CDR1 ENHRY and CDR2 SYGVKD. This CDR3 comprises 16 residues. The CDR3 region is CAISGTSGGGTDTQYF. CDR3 in DNA: TGTGCCATCAGTGGCACTAGCGGGGGGGGCACAGATACGCAGTATTTT.

This clone was counted once. The chain uses TRBV24-1 and TRBJ2-1; D gene unclear. With 6 bases removed from V and 0 bases from J, the gap between germline ends came to 8 bases. The CDR3 has 14 residues. CDR1 KGHDR and CDR2 SFDVKD come from the germline V gene. In nucleotides, the CDR3 is TGTGCCACCAGTCAAGCGAGCTCCTACAATGAGCAGTTCTTC. Its translation: CATSQASSYNEQFF.

This chain connects TRBV15 to TRBJ1-5; 7 bases agree with TRBD1. The CDR3 contains 16 residues. Germline assignment: CDR1 LNHNV and CDR2 YYDKDF (reference sequence). After removal of 0 bases from V and 4 bases from J, the junction contained 6 bases not matched to a gene. CDR3 nucleotides: TGTGCCACCAGCAGAGATCTGGGACAGACGAATCAGCCCCAGCATTTT. It specifies CATSRDLGQTNQPQHF.

The chain has TRBV3-1 (or the pseudogene TRBV3-2) and TRBJ1-2; 8 bases line up with TRBD1. This CDR3 is built from 14 residues. Looked up from germline, CDR1 is LGHDT and CDR2 is YNNKEL (reference sequence). V lost 2 bases to trimming and J lost 7 bases; unmatched junction nucleotides: 6. CDR3 region: CASSQNQGATGYTF. CDR3 in DNA: TGTGCCAGCAGCCAAAACCAGGGGGCTACTGGCTACACCTTC.

The chain couples TRBV7-9 to TRBJ1-1, with D unresolved. Germline V gene sequence: CDR1 SEHNR, CDR2 FQNEAQ (reference sequence). The CDR3 is 15 residues long. V lost 1 base and J 0 bases, leaving 9 bases between the germline ends. CDR3 region: CASSLVRALNTEAFF. The CDR3 nucleotides read TGTGCCAGCAGCTTAGTGAGGGCTCTGAACACTGAAGCTTTCTTT. The variable domain in full, completed from reference TRBV7-9 and TRBJ1-1, reads DTGVSQNPRHKITKRGQNVTFRCDPISEHNRLYWYRQTLGQGPEFLTYFQNEAQLEKSRLLSDRFSAERPKGSFSTLEIQRTEQGDSAMYLCASSLVRALNTEAFFGQGTRLTVV.

V gene TRBV5-1 combines with J gene TRBJ1-2, with 10 bases identical to TRBD1. Trimming at V came to 3 bases and at J to 4 bases, leaving 3 bases not matched to a gene. CDR1 is SGHRS and CDR2 is YFSETQ in the germline V gene. The CDR3 covers 14 residues. CDR3 in DNA: TGCGCCAGCAGCTCGCGGACAGGGGGCTATGGCTACACCTTC. It translates to CASSSRTGGYGYTF.

This chain links TRBV11-3 with TRBJ2-5, with D possibly matching TRBD2 (6 bases). Germline V lookup: CDR1 SGHNT, CDR2 YENEEA. Deletions cut 4 bases from V and 5 bases from J, with 14 bases between. This CDR3 region has 14 residues. The CDR3 reads CASSYGGLAETQYF. CDR3 nucleotides: TGTGCCAGCAGCTATGGGGGTCTAGCGGAGACCCAGTACTTC.

The V call is TRBV21-1, the J call TRBJ2-3; the DNA was not used to check the table's D call, TRBD2. TRBV21-1 is tagged as a pseudogene. This CDR3 spans 17 amino acids. The CDR3 bases are TGTGCCAGCAGCAAATCCATGACTAGCGGAAGCACAGATACGCAGTATTTT. Translating it yields CASSKSMTSGSTDTQYF.

The CDR3 protein is CAIHNPDAGDYGYTF. CDR3 in DNA: TGTGCCATCCATAATCCGGACGCAGGGGACTATGGCTACACCTTC. V and J are TRBV10-3 and TRBJ1-2, with a weak D call TRBD1 (6 bases). Between the trimmed V and J ends, which lost 8 bases and 3 bases, there was a span of 19 bases. The CDR3 totals 15 residues. Germline CDR1 is ENHRY and CDR2 is SYGVKD.

The rearrangement uses TRBV27 and TRBJ1-1; D is possibly TRBD1 (5 bases). CDR1 MNHEY and CDR2 SMNVEV come from the germline V gene (reference sequence). This CDR3 region has 14 residues. V was pared by 5 bases and J by 3 bases, with 13 bases between. The CDR3 here is CASSLTEGYTEAFF. CDR3 DNA: TGTGCCAGCAGTCTGACAGAAGGGTACACTGAAGCTTTCTTT.

The chain joins TRBV11-2 to TRBJ2-2; TRBD2 aligns across 13 bases. The germline gives CDR1 SGHAT, CDR2 FQNNGV. V lost 5 bases and J lost 1; bases outside the gene matches: 7. The length of the CDR3 is 18 residues. CDR3 sequence: CASSTRLAGGRNTGELFF. The CDR3 DNA sequence: TGTGCCAGCAGCACAAGACTAGCGGGGGGCCGGAACACCGGGGAGCTGTTTTTT. Full variable domain (missing parts from reference TRBV11-2 and TRBJ2-2): EAGVAQSPRYKIIEKRQSVAFWCNPISGHATLYWYQQILGQGPKLLIQFQNNGVVDDSQLPKDRFSAERLKGVDSTLKIQPAKLEDSAVYLCASSTRLAGGRNTGELFFGEGSRLTVL.

The gene calls are TRBV5-1 and TRBJ2-2, with D maybe TRBD1 (6 bases). The germline V gene encodes CDR1 SGHRS and CDR2 YFSETQ. The V end was cut by 5 bases, the J end by 0 bases, with 14 bases between. This CDR3 comprises 16 residues. The CDR3 sequence is CASRPPTGTNTGELFF. The CDR3 bases are TGCGCCAGCAGACCGCCGACAGGCACGAACACCGGGGAGCTGTTTTTT.

Written as DNA, the CDR3 is TGTGCCAGCAGGGGACTTCGTAGGGAGCTGTTTTTT. Translation gives CASRGLRRELFF. The chain uses TRBV27 and TRBJ2-2, with a possible D match to TRBD2 (6 bases). The germline V gene encodes CDR1 MNHEY and CDR2 SMNVEV (reference sequence). This CDR3 spans 12 amino acids. Trimming cost V 6 bases and J 9 bases, with 11 bases left between them.

This chain joins TRBV7-9 and TRBJ1-2; TRBD1 matches at 7 bases. The length of the CDR3 is 17 residues. Germline values: CDR1 SEHNR, CDR2 FQNEAQ (reference sequence). With V trimmed by 7 bases and J by 3 bases, 17 bases remained unmatched. The DNA for the CDR3 is TGTGCCAGCATTCAAAAGGGGGCCCCCATAGAGGACTATGGCTACACCTTC. It codes for CASIQKGAPIEDYGYTF.

V is TRBV7-9 and J is TRBJ1-5; D uncertain. This CDR3 has 14 amino acids. V dropped 5 bases and J dropped 1 base, with 9 bases sitting between them. Per germline, CDR1 SEHNR and CDR2 FQNEAQ (reference sequence). In DNA form, the CDR3 reads TGTGCCAGCAGCACTCGAGGGAGCAATCAGCCCCAGCATTTT. This sequence encodes CASSTRGSNQPQHF.

This clone has only one observation. The V gene is TRBV6-6, the J gene TRBJ1-3; 12 bases map to TRBD1. The CDR3 runs 15 residues. V dropped 6 bases and J dropped 7; count of bases not matched to a gene: 7. CDR1 and CDR2 (germline): MNHNY, SVGAGI (reference sequence). This CDR3 reads CASSHGGTGGNTIYF. In nucleotides, the CDR3 is TGTGCCAGCAGCCATGGGGGGACAGGGGGCAACACCATATATTTT.

This sequence joins TRBV19 and TRBJ1-1; 8 bases match TRBD1. The CDR3 contains 15 residues. Germline V gives CDR1 LNHDA, CDR2 SQIVND (reference sequence). Trimming at V came to 4 bases and at J to 5 bases, leaving 9 bases not matched to a gene. This CDR3 reads CASSTRTGRETEAFF. CDR3 nucleotides: TGTGCCAGTAGTACGAGGACAGGGAGGGAAACTGAAGCTTTCTTT. Supplemented by reference TRBV19 and TRBJ1-1, the full variable domain reads DGGITQSPKYLFRKEGQNVTLSCEQNLNHDAMYWYRQDPGQGLRLIYYSQIVNDFQKGDIAEGYSVSREKKESFPLTVTSAQKNPTAFYLCASSTRTGRETEAFFGQGTRLTVV.

The rearrangement uses TRBV2 and TRBJ2-1; D may be TRBD2 (6 bases). CDR3 size: 15 residues. Germline V CDR1 and CDR2: SNHLY, FYNNEI. Between the trimmed V and J ends, which lost 4 bases and 7 bases, there was a span of 17 bases. CDR3 loop: CASSAGTQVGNEQFF. Written as DNA, the CDR3 is TGTGCCAGCAGTGCCGGGACTCAGGTCGGGAATGAGCAGTTCTTC.

Only one count was recorded for this clone. The chain is built from TRBV2 and TRBJ1-4; D not resolved. The CDR3 has 14 amino acids. V lost 7 bases and J 0 bases, leaving 9 bases between the germline ends. Per germline, CDR1 SNHLY and CDR2 FYNNEI. CDR3 residues: CASMEESTNEKLFF. CDR3 bases: TGTGCCAGCATGGAGGAATCAACTAATGAAAAACTGTTTTTT.

This clone showed up just a few times. J is TRBJ1-1 and V is TRBV7-9, with TRBD1 matching over 10 bases. There are 16 residues in the CDR3. Losses at the gene ends were 5 bases for V and 0 bases for J; bases not matched to a gene: 6. Germline V gives CDR1 SEHNR, CDR2 FQNEAQ (reference sequence). CDR3 DNA: TGTGCCAGCAGCCCCAAGGACAGGGGGTTGAACACTGAAGCTTTCTTT. It is translated as CASSPKDRGLNTEAFF.

This sequence joins TRBV12-3 or TRBV12-4 and TRBJ1-1; D ambiguous. V lost 7 bases to trimming and J lost 6 bases, with 12 bases between them. The CDR3 has 12 amino acids. CDR3 sequence (DNA): TGTGCCAGCAACCGGGCCGGGGCTGAAGCTTTCTTT. Its translation: CASNRAGAEAFF.

This clone was observed a single time. This chain connects TRBV2 to TRBJ2-3; TRBD2 agrees at 13 bases. The CDR3 consists of 15 residues. V shed 4 bases and J 14 bases; nucleotides not matched to a gene: 12. CDR1 is SNHLY and CDR2 is FYNNEI in the germline V gene. The CDR3 bases are TGTGCCAGCAGTGCATCCAGACTAGCGGGGGGCTTGGGGTATTTT. It codes for CASSASRLAGGLGYF. Full variable domain (rest looked up from reference TRBV2 and TRBJ2-3): EPEVTQTPSHQVTQMGQEVILRCVPISNHLYFYWYRQILGQKVEFLVSFYNNEISEKSEIFDDQFSVERPDGSNFTLKIRSTKLEDSAMYFCASSASRLAGGLGYFGPGTRLTVL.

The chain is built from TRBV6-2 or TRBV6-3 and TRBJ2-7; 9 positions match TRBD1. The trim removed 4 bases at V and 0 bases at J, leaving 13 bases unmatched. Germline lookup yields CDR1 MNHEY and CDR2 SVGEGT. This CDR3 is 18 amino acids long. The CDR3 reads CASSSPAHRGRDSYEQYF. The CDR3 DNA reads TGTGCCAGCAGTTCTCCCGCCCACAGGGGGCGAGACTCCTACGAGCAGTACTTC.

The CDR3 is CASRLQGGNEKLFF. DNA of the CDR3: TGTGCCAGCAGACTACAGGGGGGTAATGAAAAACTGTTTTTT. The chain joins TRBV6-5 to TRBJ1-4; 8 positions agree with TRBD1. J lost 4 bases, V lost 6 bases, and 4 bases had no gene match. This CDR3 has 14 residues. Germline CDR1 is MNHEY and CDR2 is SVGAGI.

A word on this clone: This sample includes further DNA sequences coding for the same CDR3. The chain joins TRBV27 to TRBJ1-5; the D is unclear. Trimming stripped 3 bases from V and 4 bases from J, with 7 bases between. Germline lookup yields CDR1 MNHEY and CDR2 SMNVEV (reference sequence). The CDR3 is 13 amino acids. CDR3 coding DNA: TGTGCCAGCAGTTTTTCCTTAAATCAGCCCCAGCATTTT. Translating gives CASSFSLNQPQHF.

This chain links TRBV28 with TRBJ1-4; D is undetermined. The CDR3 has 14 amino acids. Germline V gene data show CDR1 as MDHEN and CDR2 as SYDVKM. Trimming pared 6 bases from V and 3 bases from J, leaving 11 bases between. The CDR3 reads CASSPPTANEKLFF. CDR3 nucleotide sequence: TGTGCCAGCAGCCCTCCTACAGCTAATGAAAAACTGTTTTTT. Based on the CDR3 plus reference TRBV28 and TRBJ1-4, the full variable domain is DVKVTQSSRYLVKRTGEKVFLECVQDMDHENMFWYRQDPGLGLRLIYFSYDVKMKEKGDIPEGYSVSREKKERFSLILESASTNQTSMYLCASSPPTANEKLFFGSGTQLSVL.

J is TRBJ1-2 and V is TRBV6-5; D is uncertain. Germline V CDR1 and CDR2: MNHEY, SVGAGI. CDR3 length: 10 amino acids. V lost 8 bases and J lost 6, with 7 bases in between. For the CDR3, the DNA is TGTGCCAGCGTGGAGGATGGCTACACCTTC. Encoded protein: CASVEDGYTF.